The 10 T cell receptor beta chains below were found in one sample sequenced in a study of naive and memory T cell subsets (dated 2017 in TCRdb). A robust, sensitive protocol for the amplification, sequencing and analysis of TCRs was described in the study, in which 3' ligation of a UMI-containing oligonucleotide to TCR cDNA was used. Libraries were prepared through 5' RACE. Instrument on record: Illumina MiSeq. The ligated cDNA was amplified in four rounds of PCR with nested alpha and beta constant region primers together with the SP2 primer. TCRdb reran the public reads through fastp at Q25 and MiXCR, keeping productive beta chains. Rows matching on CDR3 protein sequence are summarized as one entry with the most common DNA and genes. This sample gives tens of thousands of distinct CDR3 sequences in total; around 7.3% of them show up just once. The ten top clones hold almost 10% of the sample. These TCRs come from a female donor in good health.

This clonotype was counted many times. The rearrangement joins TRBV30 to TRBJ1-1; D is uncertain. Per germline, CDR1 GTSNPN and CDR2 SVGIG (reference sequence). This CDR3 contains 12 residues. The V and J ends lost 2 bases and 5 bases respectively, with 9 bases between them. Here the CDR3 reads CAWSFSGTEAFF. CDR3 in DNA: TGTGCCTGGAGTTTCTCGGGAACTGAAGCTTTCTTT.

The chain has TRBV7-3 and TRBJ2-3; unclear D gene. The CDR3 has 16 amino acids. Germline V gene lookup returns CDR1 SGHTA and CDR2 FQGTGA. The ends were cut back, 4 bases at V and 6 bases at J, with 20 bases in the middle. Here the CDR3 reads CASSSNPPGVGDTQYF. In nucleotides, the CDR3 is TGTGCCAGCAGCTCGAATCCCCCTGGTGTAGGCGATACGCAGTATTTT.

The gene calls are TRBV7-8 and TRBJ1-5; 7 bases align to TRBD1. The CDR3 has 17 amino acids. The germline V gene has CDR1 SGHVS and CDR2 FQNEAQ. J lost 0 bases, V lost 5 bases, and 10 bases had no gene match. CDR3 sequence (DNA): TGTGCCAGCAGCCCGAGCTACGGGACAGTTAGCAATCAGCCCCAGCATTTT. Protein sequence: CASSPSYGTVSNQPQHF.

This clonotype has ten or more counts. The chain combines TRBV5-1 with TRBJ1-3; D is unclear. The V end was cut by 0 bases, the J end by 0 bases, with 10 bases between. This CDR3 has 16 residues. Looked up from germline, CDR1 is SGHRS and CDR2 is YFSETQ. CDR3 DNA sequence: TGCGCCAGCAGCTTGGTCCCAGGCCTCTCTGGAAACACCATATATTTT. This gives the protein CASSLVPGLSGNTIYF. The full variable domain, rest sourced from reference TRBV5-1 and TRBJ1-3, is KAGVTQTPRYLIKTRGQQVTLSCSPISGHRSVSWYQQTPGQGLQFLFEYFSETQRNKGNFPGRFSGRQFSNSRSEMNVSTLELGDSALYLCASSLVPGLSGNTIYFGEGSWLTVV.

CDR3 in amino acids: CASSSRSGLQETQYF. The CDR3 bases are TGCGCCAGCAGCTCCCGATCGGGACTCCAAGAGACCCAGTACTTC. The V and J genes are TRBV5-1 and TRBJ2-5, with a possible D match to TRBD2 (6 bases). Germline CDR1 and CDR2: SGHRS and YFSETQ. V lost 3 bases to trimming and J lost 1 base, with 13 bases between them. The CDR3 is made up of 15 amino acids.

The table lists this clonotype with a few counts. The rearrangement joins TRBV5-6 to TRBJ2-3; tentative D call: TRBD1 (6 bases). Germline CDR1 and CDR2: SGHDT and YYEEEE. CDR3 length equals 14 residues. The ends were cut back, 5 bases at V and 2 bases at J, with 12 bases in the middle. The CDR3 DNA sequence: TGTGCCAGCAGATTTGGGACATACACAGATACGCAGTATTTT. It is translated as CASRFGTYTDTQYF.

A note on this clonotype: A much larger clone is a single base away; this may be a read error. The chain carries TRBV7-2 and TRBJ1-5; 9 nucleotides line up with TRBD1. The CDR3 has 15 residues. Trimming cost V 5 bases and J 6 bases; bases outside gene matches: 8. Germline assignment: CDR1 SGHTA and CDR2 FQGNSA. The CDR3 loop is CASSPRQGVIQPQHF. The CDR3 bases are TGTGCCAGCAGCCCTCGACAGGGGGTGATTCAGCCCCAGCATTTT.

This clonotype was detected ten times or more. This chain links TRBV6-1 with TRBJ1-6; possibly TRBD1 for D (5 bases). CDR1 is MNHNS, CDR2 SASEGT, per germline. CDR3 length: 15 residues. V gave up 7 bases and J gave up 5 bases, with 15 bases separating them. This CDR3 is CASNRGRSDNSPLHF. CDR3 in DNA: TGTGCCAGCAACCGGGGGAGATCGGATAATTCACCCCTCCACTTT.

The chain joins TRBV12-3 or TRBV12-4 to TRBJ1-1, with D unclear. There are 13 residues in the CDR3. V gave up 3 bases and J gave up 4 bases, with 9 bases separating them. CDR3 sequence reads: CASSFSTVTEAFF. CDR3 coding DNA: TGTGCCAGCAGTTTTTCCACAGTCACTGAAGCTTTCTTT.

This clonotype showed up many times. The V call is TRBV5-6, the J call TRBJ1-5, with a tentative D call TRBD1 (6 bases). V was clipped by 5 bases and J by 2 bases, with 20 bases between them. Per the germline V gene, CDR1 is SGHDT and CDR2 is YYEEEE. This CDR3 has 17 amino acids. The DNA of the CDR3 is TGTGCCAGCAGTTACCTCACAGGGAATTTTGGCAATCAGCCCCAGCATTTT. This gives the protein CASSYLTGNFGNQPQHF.